A selection of T cell receptor beta chains follows, all from one sample in a study of blood T cell repertoires in COVID-19. Assay: immunoSEQ multiplex PCR; the TCRdb copy retains only in-frame clones and omits some. The sample carries over 400,000 clones, 80% to 90% recorded once. The sequenced sample was peripheral blood. The receptors derive from a woman in her thirties with active or convalescent COVID-19. Both conserved end residues are part of each CDR3. The D gene is left open where the match is weak. Size is stated for part of the rows, as once, few or many counts, or as a class when the clone is expanded.

v_call	clone_size	j_call	d_call	cdr3_length	cdr3_nt	cdr3_aa
TRBV5-1	.	TRBJ1-2	TRBD1	17	TGCGCCAGCAGCTTGGGGACAGGGGTGAGCCTTAACTATGGCTACACCTTC	CASSLGTGVSLNYGYTF
TRBV11-2	few	TRBJ2-7	.	14	TGTGCCAGCAGCTTACTGGCGGGGCCTTTCGAGCAGTACTTC	CASSLLAGPFEQYF
TRBV6-2/TRBV6-3	.	TRBJ2-1	.	12	TGTGCCAGCAGTTTCTCGGAGGGTGAGCAGTTCTTC	CASSFSEGEQFF
TRBV3-1/TRBV3-2	once	TRBJ1-1	.	14	TGTGCCAGCAGCCCCACCTGGCCTTTGGGCGAAGCTTTCTTT	CASSPTWPLGEAFF
TRBV5-1	.	TRBJ2-7	.	13	TGCGCCAGCAGCCGACAGGAGAACTACGAGCAGTACTTC	CASSRQENYEQYF
TRBV19	few	TRBJ2-3	TRBD2	16	TGTGCCAGTAATCCAGCGGGGGTTTTTCTCACAGATACGCAGTATTTT	CASNPAGVFLTDTQYF
TRBV19	.	TRBJ1-1	TRBD1	15	TGTGCCAGTAGTACGGGACAGGGGGCAAACACTGAAGCTTTCTTT	CASSTGQGANTEAFF
TRBV7-9	.	TRBJ1-1	.	13	TGTGCCAGCAGCTATCTCCAGGGAACTGAAGCTTTCTTT	CASSYLQGTEAFF
TRBV15	.	TRBJ2-5	TRBD2	13	TGTGCCACTAGCGGGAGGGCCTGGGAGACCCAGTACTTC	CATSGRAWETQYF
TRBV30	.	TRBJ2-1	TRBD1	13	TGTGCCTGGAGTCTGGACAGGGTCAATGAGCAGTTCTTC	CAWSLDRVNEQFF